This is a list of T cell receptor beta chains from one sample in a study of blood T cells in healthy people across ages. TCRdb re-analysed the 5' RACE reads in MiXCR, keeping a single row per CDR3 protein. The repertoire holds hundreds of thousands of distinct CDR3 sequences, with roughly 26% as singletons. Separately, the same data were catalogued under a study of T cells of mothers and their children.

The source material was blood. The source of these receptors is a boy aged 5-17 years in good health. Both conserved end residues are part of each CDR3. The D gene is left open where the match is weak. Clone size is stated in some rows and not others, as once, few, many or a class when expanded.

D gene,V gene,clone size,J gene,CDR3 protein,CDR3 DNA
-,TRBV3-1,once,TRBJ1-3,CASSARGGRSGNTIYF,TGTGCCAGCAGCGCTAGAGGGGGACGGTCTGGAAACACCATATATTTT
-,TRBV7-9,-,TRBJ1-1,CASSSHGRGTEAFF,TGTGCCAGCAGCTCCCATGGCCGGGGCACTGAAGCTTTCTTT
-,TRBV7-6,-,TRBJ2-2,CASSGAPYTGGLFF,TGTGCCAGCAGCGGGGCGCCTTACACCGGGGGGCTGTTTTTT
-,TRBV11-2,-,TRBJ2-1,CASTEGYRANEQFF,TGTGCCAGCACCGAGGGGTATAGGGCCAATGAGCAGTTCTTC
-,TRBV6-6,few,TRBJ2-7,CASTPTGTLEQYF,TGTGCCAGCACCCCGACGGGAACTTTAGAGCAGTACTTC
-,TRBV20-1,-,TRBJ1-1,CSASPPYGTEAFF,TGCAGTGCTAGCCCTCCCTATGGCACTGAAGCTTTCTTT
TRBD1,TRBV12-5,-,TRBJ2-7,CATGRQGPYEQYF,TGTGCAACGGGGAGACAGGGGCCCTACGAGCAGTACTTC
-,TRBV9,few,TRBJ2-5,CASSGPMAGNQETQYF,TGTGCCAGCAGCGGCCCCATGGCGGGGAACCAAGAGACCCAGTACTTC
-,TRBV29-1,-,TRBJ1-1,CSVGPDHNTEAFF,TGCAGCGTTGGTCCAGACCATAACACTGAAGCTTTCTTT
-,TRBV12-3/TRBV12-4,few,TRBJ2-3,CASSPGGAGPRTDTQYF,TGTGCCAGCAGTCCCGGTGGGGCGGGGCCACGCACAGATACGCAGTATTTT
-,TRBV19,-,TRBJ2-1,CASICLLFPEQFF,TGTGCCAGTATTTGCCTACTTTTCCCTGAGCAGTTCTTC
TRBD2,TRBV5-1,few,TRBJ2-5,CASSLGAGEGETQYF,TGCGCCAGCAGCTTGGGCGCGGGAGAAGGGGAGACCCAGTACTTC
-,TRBV10-2,-,TRBJ2-7,CASSGPERREQYF,TGCGCCAGCAGTGGACCAGAAAGGCGCGAGCAGTACTTC
TRBD2,TRBV4-2,many,TRBJ2-1,CASSQDGGAYNEQFF,TGTGCCAGCAGCCAAGACGGGGGGGCATACAATGAGCAGTTCTTC
TRBD1,TRBV29-1,-,TRBJ2-6,CSVFGQGKAGANVLTF,TGCAGCGTTTTTGGACAGGGAAAAGCTGGGGCCAACGTCCTGACTTTC
TRBD1,TRBV6-1,-,TRBJ2-3,CASSEWDSSTDTQYF,TGTGCCAGCAGTGAATGGGACAGTAGCACAGATACGCAGTATTTT
-,TRBV5-4,once,TRBJ1-5,CASSSQGQNQPQHF,TGTGCCAGCAGCTCCCAGGGGCAGAATCAGCCCCAGCATTTT
TRBD1,TRBV4-1,-,TRBJ1-1,CASSHKGGQGLNTEAFF,TGCGCCAGCAGCCATAAAGGGGGACAGGGTTTGAACACTGAAGCTTTCTTT
-,TRBV20-1,-,TRBJ2-1,CSARDRRDNEQFF,TGCAGTGCTAGAGATAGAAGAGACAATGAGCAGTTCTTC
-,TRBV12-3/TRBV12-4,few,TRBJ1-2,CASSPRPRGYTF,TGTGCCAGCAGTCCCCGGCCGAGAGGCTACACCTTC
-,TRBV27,-,TRBJ2-1,CASSPKLGSYNEQFF,TGTGCCAGCAGTCCTAAGCTGGGCTCCTACAATGAGCAGTTCTTC
-,TRBV28,-,TRBJ1-2,CASNSGGVDGYTF,TGTGCCAGCAACTCCGGAGGGGTCGATGGCTACACCTTC